Presented here are 10 T cell receptor beta chains from one specimen sequenced in a study of cytomegalovirus exposure and HLA in healthy donors (dated by TCRdb to the late 2010s). Libraries came from the immunoSEQ multiplex PCR assay. A mixture of 60 forward primers for TCR Vbeta segments and 13 reverse primers for TCR Jbeta segments was used in the multiplex PCR. The immuneACCESS repertoire file appears here via TCRdb, limited to in-frame rearrangements. These files lack a portion of the clones; in checked studies, under half of the deficit traces to unresolved V genes, and the cause of the others is not known. The sample profile shows around 120,000 clones; around 60% of them were found once. The leading ten clones occupy 10% of the sample. The sample was PBMCs. The receptors come from a middle-aged man in good health and CMV-seropositive.

Only a few counts were recorded for this clone. The chain is built from TRBV6-6 and TRBJ2-1; 9 nucleotides align to TRBD1. CDR1 MNHNY and CDR2 SVGAGI come from the germline V gene (reference sequence). V was clipped by 2 bases and J by 3 bases; unmatched bases: 5. This CDR3 region has 16 residues. The CDR3: CASSYADRGSYNEQFF. The CDR3 DNA follows: TGTGCCAGCAGTTACGCGGACAGGGGAAGCTACAATGAGCAGTTCTTC.

This clone appeared once. The chain employs TRBV27 and TRBJ2-6, with TRBD2 matching over 12 bases. Germline lookup yields CDR1 MNHEY and CDR2 SMNVEV (reference sequence). There are 18 residues in the CDR3. V gave up 5 bases and J gave up 0 bases; unmatched junction bases: 5. The CDR3 DNA is TGTGCCAGCAGTGCCGGACTAGCGGGATACTCTGGGGCCAACGTCCTGACTTTC. This gives the protein CASSAGLAGYSGANVLTF.

The CDR3 is CASRSILDRQETQYF. The CDR3 DNA reads TGTGCCAGCAGGTCTATCTTGGACAGGCAAGAGACCCAGTACTTC. The J gene is TRBJ2-5, the V gene TRBV5-8, with 7 bases aligning to TRBD1. From germline, CDR1 is SGHTS and CDR2 YDEGEE. V lost 5 bases and J lost 2; bases outside the gene matches: 9. The CDR3 runs to 15 residues.

Only one count was recorded for this clone. The chain combines TRBV2 with TRBJ2-7; TRBD1 might be the D (6 bases). The CDR3 sequence is 12 residues long. The V gene's germline CDR1 is SNHLY and CDR2 FYNNEI. The V gene lost 7 bases and the J gene lost 5 bases, with 12 bases spanning the gap. This CDR3 is CASTEQGHEQYF. The CDR3 DNA reads TGTGCCAGCACAGAACAGGGCCACGAGCAGTACTTC.

The chain carries TRBV13 and TRBJ2-2, with D unclear. The CDR3 consists of 13 residues. Germline V gene data show CDR1 as PRHDT and CDR2 as FYEKMQ (reference sequence). Trimming took 5 bases from V and 6 from J, leaving 10 bases between them. Written as DNA, the CDR3 is TGTGCCAGCAGCCGAGGCAGTCCCGGGGAGCTGTTTTTT. Translated: CASSRGSPGELFF.

CDR3 region: CASSAGQGAGGYTF. In DNA, the CDR3 is TGTGCCAGCAGTGCTGGACAGGGGGCGGGTGGCTACACCTTC. The chain links TRBV6-1 to TRBJ1-2, with TRBD1 matching 11 bases. This CDR3 comprises 14 residues. CDR1 is MNHNS, CDR2 SASEGT, per germline. Trimming at V came to 4 bases and at J to 7 bases, leaving 5 bases not matched to a gene.

In this sample, this clone turned up many times. Other DNA sequences in the same sample also yield this CDR3. The chain is built from TRBV29-1 and TRBJ2-2, with TRBD2 identical over 13 bases. Germline CDR1 and CDR2: SQVTM and ANQGSEA. The V segment lost 4 bases and the J segment 4 bases; nucleotides outside the gene matches: 0. This CDR3 has 14 amino acids. The CDR3 is CSVGLAGGTGELFF. The CDR3 DNA sequence: TGCAGCGTTGGACTAGCGGGAGGCACCGGGGAGCTGTTTTTT.

The sample holds a few counts of this clone. The V and J genes are TRBV20-1 and TRBJ2-7; D gene ambiguous. The CDR3 has 11 residues. V was trimmed by 4 bases and J by 2 bases, leaving 6 bases between them. Per germline, CDR1 DFQATT and CDR2 SNEGSKA (reference sequence). The CDR3 region has the DNA TGCAGTGCTACAAGCGCCTACGAGCAGTACTTC. Its translation: CSATSAYEQYF.

A few counts support this clone. This chain links TRBV7-9 with TRBJ1-4; no clear D gene. V shed 4 bases and J shed 0 bases, with 12 bases lying between them. CDR1 and CDR2 from the germline V gene are SEHNR and FQNEAQ (reference sequence). This CDR3 comprises 16 residues. CDR3 sequence reads: CASSSSGGATNEKLFF. CDR3 coding DNA: TGTGCCAGCAGCTCAAGCGGCGGCGCAACTAATGAAAAACTGTTTTTT.

In this sample, this clone turned up a few times. A junction boundary mismatches the germline segment, possibly from a read error. V gene TRBV30 combines with J gene TRBJ2-7; 10 bases map to TRBD2. The CDR3 is made up of 14 amino acids. Per the germline V gene, CDR1 is GTSNPN and CDR2 is SVGIG (reference sequence). The CDR3 reads CAWSDWLAGEKSNF. The CDR3 DNA sequence: TGTGCCTGGAGTGACTGGCTAGCGGGAGAAAAAAGCAATTTC.